Reported below is one T cell receptor beta chain. What it binds is not known. The data were taken from a study of T cell responses to AZD1222 COVID-19 vaccine. General observations from the study: Among AZD1222 vaccinees, only five to seven were seropositive at baseline.

Assay: immunoSEQ multiplex PCR; the TCRdb copy retains only in-frame clones and omits some. Of roughly 120,000 clones in the sample, around 83% were seen once. This clonotype was obtained from an adult who received the AZD1222 COVID-19 vaccine. Specimen: peripheral blood, collected 28 days after the second AZD1222 dose.

The CDR3 here is CASSEGNRYNEQFF. Here the CDR3 DNA reads TGTGCCAGCAGTGAAGGGAACCGGTACAATGAGCAGTTCTTC. The chain has TRBV25-1 and TRBJ2-1; D remains ambiguous. CDR1 is MGHDK and CDR2 is SYGVNS in the germline V gene. This CDR3 has 14 amino acids. V dropped 2 bases and J dropped 4 bases, with 9 bases sitting between them. The full variable domain, in which reference TRBV25-1 and TRBJ2-1 provide the parts outside the CDR3, is EADIYQTPRYLVIGTGKKITLECSQTMGHDKMYWYQQDPGMELHLIHYSYGVNSTEKGDLSSESTVSRIRTEHFPLTLESARPSHTSQYLCASSEGNRYNEQFFGPGTRLTVL.